This TCR beta chain emerged from a study of T cell changes during pregnancy in multiple sclerosis. The V end was cut by 3 bases, the J end by 4 bases, with 15 bases between. This CDR3 is built from 15 residues. Germline V gene data show CDR1 as SGHAT and CDR2 as FQNNGV. Assay used: immunoSEQ multiplex PCR; TCRdb lists only in-frame clones, some missing. The table has 85,000 to 110,000 clones, approximately 90% seen once. The sequenced sample was peripheral blood, obtained after pregnancy. The chain employs TRBV11-2 and TRBJ1-1, with D possibly matching TRBD1 (6 bases). The sequence derives from a female donor with multiple sclerosis, enrolled in a pregnancy study. CDR3 amino acids: CASSFHREAATEAFF. In DNA form, the CDR3 reads TGTGCCAGCAGCTTCCACAGGGAAGCGGCCACTGAAGCTTTCTTT.